This T cell receptor (beta chain) was sequenced in a study of blood T cell repertoires in COVID-19. About the study: The United States, Italy and Spain supplied acute and convalescent COVID-19 samples. Nucleic acid was either cDNA or gDNA, and it came from T cells, B-cell-depleted T cells, or PBMCs.

Authors' data handling: By means of reference gene primer amplification, nucleated cell counts were estimated. Some clones are missing from TCRdb's copy, which holds only in-frame ones; the method was immunoSEQ multiplex PCR. The DNA was the basis for D and trimming; V, J and clone size are from that table. The table has a few hundred thousand clones, around 90% seen once. Material for sequencing was peripheral blood. This TCR came from a man between 60 and 70 years old with acute or convalescent COVID-19.

In DNA, the CDR3 is TGTGCCAGCAGCCGAGGGCGCCGAGGGGGTTCTTCTTACGAGCAGTACTTC. Translation gives CASSRGRRGGSSYEQYF. V usage is TRBV6-6 and J usage is TRBJ2-7; a weak D match, TRBD1 (6 bases). V was trimmed by 6 bases and J by 4 bases, leaving 25 bases between them. Germline V gives CDR1 MNHNY, CDR2 SVGAGI (reference sequence). The CDR3 extends over 17 amino acids.